The present T cell receptor (beta chain) was sequenced within a study of glioma-infiltrating T cells. Germline CDR1 LNHNV, CDR2 YYDKDF (reference sequence). The CDR3 spans 14 residues. V was cut by 0 bases and J by 8 bases, with 10 bases left in between. This clonotype showed up many times. The iRepertoire nested amplicon-rescue multiplex PCR amplified TCR alpha and beta CDR3s from RNA. TCRdb re-called the multiplex PCR reads with MiXCR, one entry per CDR3 protein. This table holds 100,000 to 150,000 distinct CDR3 sequences, about 22% found once. Sequencing was done on a sample of glioma tissue, nonneoplastic brain tissue, or PBMCs (not recorded which). The sequence was obtained from a human donor with low-grade glioma or glioblastoma, undergoing nonglioma brain surgery, or in good health (not recorded which). The chain couples TRBV15 to TRBJ1-4; no firm D call. The CDR3 protein is CATSRDGLTEKLFF. Written as DNA, the CDR3 is TGTGCCACCAGCAGAGACGGACTAACGGAAAAACTGTTTTTT. Full variable domain (rest looked up from reference TRBV15 and TRBJ1-4): DAMVIQNPRYQVTQFGKPVTLSCSQTLNHNVMYWYQQKSSQAPKLLFHYYDKDFNNEADTPDNFQSRRPNTSFCFLDIRSPGLGDTAMYLCATSRDGLTEKLFFGSGTQLSVL.